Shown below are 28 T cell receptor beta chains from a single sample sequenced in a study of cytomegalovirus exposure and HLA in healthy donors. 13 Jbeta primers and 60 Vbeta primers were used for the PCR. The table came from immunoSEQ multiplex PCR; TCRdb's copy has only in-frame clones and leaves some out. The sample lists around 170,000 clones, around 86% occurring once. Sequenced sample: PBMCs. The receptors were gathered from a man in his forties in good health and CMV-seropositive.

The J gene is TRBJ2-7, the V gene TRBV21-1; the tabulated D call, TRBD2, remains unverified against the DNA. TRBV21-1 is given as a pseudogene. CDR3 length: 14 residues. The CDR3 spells CASKLRDGNYEQYF. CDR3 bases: TGTGCCAGCAAGTTAAGAGACGGGAACTACGAGCAGTACTTC.

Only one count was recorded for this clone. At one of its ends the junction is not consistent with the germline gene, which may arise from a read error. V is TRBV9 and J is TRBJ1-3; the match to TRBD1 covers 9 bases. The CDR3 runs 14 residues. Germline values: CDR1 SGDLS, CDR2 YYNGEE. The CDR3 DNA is TGTGCCAGCAGCGTGGGGATATTCGGGACAGGGTTATCTTTT. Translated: CASSVGIFGTGLSF. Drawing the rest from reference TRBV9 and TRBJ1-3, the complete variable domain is DSGVTQTPKHLITATGQRVTLRCSPRSGDLSVYWYQQSLDQGLQFLIQYYNGEERAKGNILERFSAQQFPDLHSELNLSSLELGDSALYFCASSVGIFGTGLSFGEGSWLTVV.

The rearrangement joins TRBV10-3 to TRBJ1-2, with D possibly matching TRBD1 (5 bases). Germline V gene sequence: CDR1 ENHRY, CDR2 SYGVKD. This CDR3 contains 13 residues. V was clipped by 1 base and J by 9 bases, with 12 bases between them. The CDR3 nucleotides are TGTGCCATCAGTGAGTTCGCCCAGGGAAGCTACACCTTC. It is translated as CAISEFAQGSYTF.

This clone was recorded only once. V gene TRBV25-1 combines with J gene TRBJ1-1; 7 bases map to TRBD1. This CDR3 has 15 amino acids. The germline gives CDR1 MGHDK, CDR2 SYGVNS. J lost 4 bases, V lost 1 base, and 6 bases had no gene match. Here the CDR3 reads CASSELGTGVTEAFF. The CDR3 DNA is TGTGCCAGCAGTGAATTGGGAACAGGGGTCACTGAAGCTTTCTTT. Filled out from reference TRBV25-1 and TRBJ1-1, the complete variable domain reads EADIYQTPRYLVIGTGKKITLECSQTMGHDKMYWYQQDPGMELHLIHYSYGVNSTEKGDLSSESTVSRIRTEHFPLTLESARPSHTSQYLCASSELGTGVTEAFFGQGTRLTVV.

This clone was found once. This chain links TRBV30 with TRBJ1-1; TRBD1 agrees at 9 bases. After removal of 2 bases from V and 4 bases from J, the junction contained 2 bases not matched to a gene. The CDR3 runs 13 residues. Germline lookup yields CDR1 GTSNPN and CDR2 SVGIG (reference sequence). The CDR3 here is CAWSQDRGTEAFF. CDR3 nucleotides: TGTGCCTGGAGTCAGGACAGGGGCACTGAAGCTTTCTTT.

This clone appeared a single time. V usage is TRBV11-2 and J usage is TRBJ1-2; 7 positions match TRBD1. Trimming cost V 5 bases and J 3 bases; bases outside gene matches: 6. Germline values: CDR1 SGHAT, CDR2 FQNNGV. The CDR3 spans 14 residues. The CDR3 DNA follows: TGTGCCAGCAGCCTGTACAGGGGCGACTATGGCTACACCTTC. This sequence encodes CASSLYRGDYGYTF.

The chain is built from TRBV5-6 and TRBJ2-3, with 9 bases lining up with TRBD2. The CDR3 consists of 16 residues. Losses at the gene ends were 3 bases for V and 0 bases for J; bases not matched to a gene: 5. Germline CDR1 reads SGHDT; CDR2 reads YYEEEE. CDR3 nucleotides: TGTGCCAGCAGCTCCAGGCGGGGGGGCAGCACAGATACGCAGTATTTT. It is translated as CASSSRRGGSTDTQYF.

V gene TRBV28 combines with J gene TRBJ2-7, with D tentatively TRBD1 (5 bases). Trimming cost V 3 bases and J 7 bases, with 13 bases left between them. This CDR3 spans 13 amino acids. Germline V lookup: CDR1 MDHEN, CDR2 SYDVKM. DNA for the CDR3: TGTGCCAGCAGTTTCTTCAGGGTCTGGGAGCAGTACTTC. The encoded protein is CASSFFRVWEQYF.

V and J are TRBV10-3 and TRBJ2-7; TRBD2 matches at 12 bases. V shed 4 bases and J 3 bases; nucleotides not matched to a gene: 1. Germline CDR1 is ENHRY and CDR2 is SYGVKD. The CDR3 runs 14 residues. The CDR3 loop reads CAISGLAGVYEQYF. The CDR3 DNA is TGTGCCATCAGTGGACTAGCGGGGGTCTACGAGCAGTACTTC.

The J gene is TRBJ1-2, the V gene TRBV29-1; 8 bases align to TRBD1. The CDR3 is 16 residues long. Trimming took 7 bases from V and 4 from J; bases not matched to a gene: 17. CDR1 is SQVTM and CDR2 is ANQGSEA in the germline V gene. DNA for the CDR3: TGCAGCGGGGGCCCAGACAGGGGCGCAGTGGGCTATGGCTACACCTTC. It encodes CSGGPDRGAVGYGYTF.

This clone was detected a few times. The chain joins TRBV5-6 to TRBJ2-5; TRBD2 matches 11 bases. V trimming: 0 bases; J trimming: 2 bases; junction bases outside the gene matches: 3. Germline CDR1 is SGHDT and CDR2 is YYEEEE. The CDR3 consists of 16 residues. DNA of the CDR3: TGTGCCAGCAGCTTGGCTAGCGGGGGGACACAAGAGACCCAGTACTTC. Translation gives CASSLASGGTQETQYF.

CDR3: CASSFGNSGGGNTGELFF. The CDR3 DNA follows: TGTGCCAGCAGTTTCGGAAATAGCGGGGGGGGGAACACCGGGGAGCTGTTTTTT. J is TRBJ2-2 and V is TRBV28, with TRBD2 matching 11 bases. This CDR3 has 18 amino acids. Germline CDR1 reads MDHEN; CDR2 reads SYDVKM. V trimming: 3 bases; J trimming: 1 base; junction bases outside the gene matches: 7. The full variable domain, completed using reference TRBV28 and TRBJ2-2, is DVKVTQSSRYLVKRTGEKVFLECVQDMDHENMFWYRQDPGLGLRLIYFSYDVKMKEKGDIPEGYSVSREKKERFSLILESASTNQTSMYLCASSFGNSGGGNTGELFFGEGSRLTVL.

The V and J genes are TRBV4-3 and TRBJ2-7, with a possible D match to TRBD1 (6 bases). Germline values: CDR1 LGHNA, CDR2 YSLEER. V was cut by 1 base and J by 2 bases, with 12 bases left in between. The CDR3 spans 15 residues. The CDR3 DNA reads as TGCGCCAGCAGCCAAGGGTGGGACAAGACCTACGAGCAGTACTTC. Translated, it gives CASSQGWDKTYEQYF.

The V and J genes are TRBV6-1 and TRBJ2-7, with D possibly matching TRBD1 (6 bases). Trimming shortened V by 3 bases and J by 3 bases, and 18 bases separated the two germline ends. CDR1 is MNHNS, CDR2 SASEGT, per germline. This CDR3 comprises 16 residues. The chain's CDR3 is CASSDLGGARGYEQYF. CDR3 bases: TGTGCCAGCAGTGATTTAGGGGGAGCGCGCGGCTACGAGCAGTACTTC.

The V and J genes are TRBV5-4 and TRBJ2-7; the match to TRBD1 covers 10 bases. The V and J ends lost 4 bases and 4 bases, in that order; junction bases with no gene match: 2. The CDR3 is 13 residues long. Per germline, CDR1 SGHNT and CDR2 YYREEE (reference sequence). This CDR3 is CASSGQGGYEQYF. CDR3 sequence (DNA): TGTGCCAGCAGCGGACAGGGGGGGTACGAGCAGTACTTC.

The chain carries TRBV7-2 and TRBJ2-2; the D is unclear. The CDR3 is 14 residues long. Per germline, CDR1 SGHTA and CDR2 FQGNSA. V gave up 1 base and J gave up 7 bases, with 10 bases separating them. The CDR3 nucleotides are TGTGCCAGCAGCTTAGGTCGGGTTGGCGGGGAGCTGTTTTTT. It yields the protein CASSLGRVGGELFF. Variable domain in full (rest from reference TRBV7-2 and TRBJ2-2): GAGVSQSPSNKVTEKGKDVELRCDPISGHTALYWYRQSLGQGLEFLIYFQGNSAPDKSGLPSDRFSAERTGGSVSTLTIQRTQQEDSAVYLCASSLGRVGGELFFGEGSRLTVL.

The CDR3 reads CASSRGQSYEQYF. The CDR3 DNA is TGTGCCAGCTCACGCGGACAGTCGTACGAGCAGTACTTC. The rearrangement uses TRBV18 and TRBJ2-7; D is perhaps TRBD1 (6 bases). This CDR3 region has 13 residues. Deletions cut 4 bases from V and 4 bases from J, with 11 bases between. Germline V gene sequence: CDR1 KGHSH, CDR2 LQKENI.

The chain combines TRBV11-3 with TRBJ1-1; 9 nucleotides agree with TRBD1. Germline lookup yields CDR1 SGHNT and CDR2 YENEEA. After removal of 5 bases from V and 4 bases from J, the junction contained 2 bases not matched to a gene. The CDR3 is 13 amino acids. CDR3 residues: CASSLTGGTEAFF. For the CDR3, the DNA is TGTGCCAGCAGCCTGACAGGGGGCACTGAAGCTTTCTTT.

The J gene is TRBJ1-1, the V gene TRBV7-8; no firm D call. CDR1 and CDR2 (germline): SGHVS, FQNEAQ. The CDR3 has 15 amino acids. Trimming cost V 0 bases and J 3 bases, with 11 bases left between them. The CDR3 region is CASSLALAEYTEAFF. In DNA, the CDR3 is TGTGCCAGCAGCTTAGCGCTGGCTGAATACACTGAAGCTTTCTTT.

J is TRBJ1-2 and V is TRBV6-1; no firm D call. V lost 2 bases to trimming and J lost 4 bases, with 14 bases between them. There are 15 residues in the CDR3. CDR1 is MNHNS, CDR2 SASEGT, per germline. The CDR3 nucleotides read TGTGCCAGCAGTGAACCCCCCGTAGCTACCTATGGCTACACCTTC. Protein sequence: CASSEPPVATYGYTF.

CDR3: CASSVVGGGIYEQYF. The CDR3 DNA is TGTGCCAGCAGCGTAGTGGGCGGGGGGATCTACGAGCAGTACTTC. V and J are TRBV9 and TRBJ2-7; 8 bases map to TRBD2. V was pared by 0 bases and J by 3 bases, with 5 bases of the junction left unmatched. The CDR3 consists of 15 residues. The V gene's germline CDR1 is SGDLS and CDR2 YYNGEE.

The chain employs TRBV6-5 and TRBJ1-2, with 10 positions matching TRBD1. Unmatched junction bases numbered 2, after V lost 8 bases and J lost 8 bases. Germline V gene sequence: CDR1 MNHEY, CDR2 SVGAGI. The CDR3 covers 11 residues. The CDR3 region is CASGDRGGYTF. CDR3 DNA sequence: TGTGCCAGCGGGGACAGGGGAGGCTACACCTTC.

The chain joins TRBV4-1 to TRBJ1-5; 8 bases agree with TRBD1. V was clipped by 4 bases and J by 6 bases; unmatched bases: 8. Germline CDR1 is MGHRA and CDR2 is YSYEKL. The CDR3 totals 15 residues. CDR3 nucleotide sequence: TGCGCCAGCAGCCCAGGACAGGGCACGACTCAGCCCCAGCATTTT. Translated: CASSPGQGTTQPQHF.

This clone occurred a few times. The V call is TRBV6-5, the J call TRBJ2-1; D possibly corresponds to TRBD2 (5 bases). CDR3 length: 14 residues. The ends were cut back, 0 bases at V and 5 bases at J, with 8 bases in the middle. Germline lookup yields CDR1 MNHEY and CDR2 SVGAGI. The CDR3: CASSYSTINNEQFF. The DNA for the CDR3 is TGTGCCAGCAGTTACTCGACTATAAACAATGAGCAGTTCTTC.

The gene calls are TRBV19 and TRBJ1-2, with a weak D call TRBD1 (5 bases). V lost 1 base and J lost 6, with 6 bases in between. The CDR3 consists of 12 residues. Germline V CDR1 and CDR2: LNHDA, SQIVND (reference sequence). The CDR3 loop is CASSIVGDGYTF. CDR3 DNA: TGTGCCAGTAGTATAGTAGGGGATGGCTACACCTTC.

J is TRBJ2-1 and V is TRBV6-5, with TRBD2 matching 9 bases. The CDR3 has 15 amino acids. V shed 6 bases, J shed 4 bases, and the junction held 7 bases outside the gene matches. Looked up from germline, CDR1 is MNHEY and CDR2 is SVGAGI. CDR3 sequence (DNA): TGTGCCAGCAGCCCGACTAGCGGCCCATACAATGAGCAGTTCTTC. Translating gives CASSPTSGPYNEQFF.

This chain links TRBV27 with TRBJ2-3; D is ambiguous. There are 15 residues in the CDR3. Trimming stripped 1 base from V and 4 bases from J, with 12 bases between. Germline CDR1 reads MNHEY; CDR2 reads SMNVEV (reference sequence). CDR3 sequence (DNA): TGTGCCAGCAGTTTATATACGGTGGGCGCAGATACGCAGTATTTT. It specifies CASSLYTVGADTQYF.

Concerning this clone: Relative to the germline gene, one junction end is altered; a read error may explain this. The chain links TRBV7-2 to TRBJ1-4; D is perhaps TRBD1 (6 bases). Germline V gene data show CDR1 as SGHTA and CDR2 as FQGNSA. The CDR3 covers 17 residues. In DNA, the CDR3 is TGTGCCAGCAGCTCCTTACCCACAGGGAAAACTTATGAAAAACTGTTTTTT. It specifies CASSSLPTGKTYEKLFF.